One and the same sample provided the 21 T cell receptor beta chains below, sequenced in a study of T cell repertoires in cytomegalovirus infection. TCRdb re-called the reads through MiXCR, storing one row per CDR3 protein. This sample yields approximately 500,000 distinct CDR3 sequences, of which 11% are seen a single time; about a tenth belongs to the top ten. Sequenced material: PBMCs. These receptors all come from a human donor in good health (CMV status not recorded). Some clones in this sample may be carry-over from other donors' samples.

At least ten counts were recorded for this clonotype. V is TRBV7-3 and J is TRBJ1-1; the D is unclear. Germline V gene lookup returns CDR1 SGHTA and CDR2 FQGTGA. This CDR3 comprises 15 residues. V lost 1 base and J lost 4, with 13 bases in between. The chain's CDR3 is CASSLRVGRGTEAFF. Written as DNA, the CDR3 is TGTGCCAGCAGCTTAAGGGTCGGGCGGGGCACTGAAGCTTTCTTT.

This rearrangement joins TRBV23-1 to TRBJ2-7; D ambiguous. TRBV23-1 is placed among ORFs of uncertain function. The CDR3 extends over 11 amino acids. The germline V and J ends were trimmed by 6 bases and 5 bases, with 8 bases remaining between them. The CDR3 DNA is TGCGCCAGCAGCGCGGACCACGAGCAGTACTTC. It specifies CASSADHEQYF.

This clonotype was seen at least ten times. The chain has TRBV4-1 and TRBJ2-1, with a tentative D call TRBD1 (6 bases). The CDR3 contains 16 residues. Between the trimmed V and J ends, which lost 1 base and 1 base, there was a span of 11 bases. Germline loops: CDR1 MGHRA, CDR2 YSYEKL. CDR3: CASSQVRGYSYNEQFF. CDR3 nucleotides: TGCGCCAGCAGCCAAGTCAGGGGATATTCCTACAATGAGCAGTTCTTC.

This clonotype came up many times. V and J are TRBV7-6 and TRBJ2-7; D is ambiguous. CDR3 size: 13 residues. V dropped 5 bases and J dropped 3 bases, with 11 bases sitting between them. In germline, CDR1 is SGHVS, CDR2 FNYEAQ. The CDR3 DNA follows: TGTGCCAGCAGCCCAGGCCCTGTCTACGAGCAGTACTTC. Protein sequence: CASSPGPVYEQYF.

Turning to this clonotype: This may come from a read error, since a much larger clone is one base off. The rearrangement links TRBV19 to TRBJ1-3; D call uncertain. V was cut by 6 bases and J by 0 bases, with 9 bases left in between. The CDR3 length is 14 residues. Germline loops: CDR1 LNHDA, CDR2 SQIVND (reference sequence). CDR3 nucleotide sequence: TGTGCCAGTAGAATTCAGAGCTCTGGAAACACCATATATTTT. Encoded protein: CASRIQSSGNTIYF.

This clonotype was seen ten or more times. The J gene is TRBJ2-7, the V gene TRBV7-6, with D perhaps matching TRBD2 (7 bases). V was clipped by 2 bases and J by 7 bases, with 18 bases between them. Germline V gene sequence: CDR1 SGHVS, CDR2 FNYEAQ. The CDR3 covers 15 residues. CDR3 loop: CASSLIGGPPEEQYF. As DNA, the CDR3 is TGTGCCAGCAGCTTAATCGGGGGGCCTCCCGAAGAGCAGTACTTC.

This clonotype was seen ten or more times. This chain joins TRBV27 and TRBJ2-1, with 8 bases that match TRBD2. The CDR3 length is 14 residues. Trimming removed 6 bases from V and 7 bases from J; junction bases left unmatched: 8. CDR1 and CDR2 (germline): MNHEY, SMNVEV (reference sequence). The CDR3, as DNA: TGTGCCAGCAGCTGGGATAGCGGGATTAATGAGCAGTTCTTC. Translating gives CASSWDSGINEQFF.

There are many counts of this clonotype. V usage is TRBV7-9 and J usage is TRBJ2-3, with TRBD1 matching 9 bases. The CDR3 extends over 17 amino acids. Losses at the gene ends were 4 bases for V and 5 bases for J; bases not matched to a gene: 13. Germline CDR1 is SEHNR and CDR2 is FQNEAQ (reference sequence). CDR3 nucleotide sequence: TGTGCCAGCAGCTCTCCCCCCCGGGACAGGGCAGGAGATACGCAGTATTTT. It encodes CASSSPPRDRAGDTQYF.

This clonotype was observed at least ten times. This sequence joins TRBV7-3 and TRBJ2-2; 10 bases fit TRBD2. The germline CDR1 and CDR2 sequences are SGHTA and FQGTGA. The CDR3 is 18 amino acids. J was trimmed by 4 bases and V by 2 bases; bases with no gene match: 10. The CDR3 region has the DNA TGTGCCAGCAGCTTAGCGGCTAGCGGGAGTGTACTCACCGGGGAGCTGTTTTTT. This sequence encodes CASSLAASGSVLTGELFF. The whole variable domain, filled in from reference TRBV7-3 and TRBJ2-2, reads GAGVSQTPSNKVTEKGKYVELRCDPISGHTALYWYRQSLGQGPEFLIYFQGTGAADDSGLPNDRFFAVRPEGSVSTLKIQRTERGDSAVYLCASSLAASGSVLTGELFFGEGSRLTVL.

This clonotype was recorded many times. The chain links TRBV7-2 to TRBJ1-1, with 9 bases matching TRBD1. J was trimmed by 6 bases and V by 5 bases; bases with no gene match: 7. CDR3 length equals 14 residues. Germline V gives CDR1 SGHTA, CDR2 FQGNSA. The CDR3 spells CASSRTGEWAEAFF. CDR3 bases: TGTGCCAGCAGCCGGACAGGGGAATGGGCTGAAGCTTTCTTT.

This clonotype has ten or more counts. The chain carries TRBV11-1 and TRBJ1-6; no clear D. In germline, CDR1 is SGHAT, CDR2 FQDESV (reference sequence). The ends were cut back, 5 bases at V and 8 bases at J, with 10 bases in the middle. The CDR3 sequence is 13 residues long. Written as DNA, the CDR3 is TGTGCCAGCAGCCGAAGACTTGATTCACCCCTCCACTTT. It yields the protein CASSRRLDSPLHF.

This clonotype was seen many times. The chain combines TRBV20-1 with TRBJ2-1; D perhaps matches TRBD1 (5 bases). V lost 6 bases and J lost 6, with 15 bases in between. This CDR3 is built from 13 residues. Germline CDR1 and CDR2: DFQATT and SNEGSKA (reference sequence). The CDR3 DNA sequence: TGCAGTGCCCCAGGTCAGGGAAGCAATGAGCAGTTCTTC. Its protein product is CSAPGQGSNEQFF.

There are many counts of this clonotype. The V gene is TRBV12-3 or TRBV12-4, the J gene TRBJ1-1, with D tentatively TRBD1 (6 bases). This CDR3 region has 14 residues. Trimming left V 1 base short and J 5 bases short, with 11 bases between. The CDR3 spells CASSLVPRGTEAFF. The CDR3 DNA reads TGTGCCAGCAGTTTAGTCCCCAGGGGAACTGAAGCTTTCTTT.

The chain recombines TRBV4-2 with TRBJ2-3; 10 bases are a match to TRBD2. Trimming cost V 4 bases and J 0 bases; bases outside gene matches: 16. The CDR3 is made up of 20 amino acids. Germline V gene sequence: CDR1 LGHNA, CDR2 YNFKEQ. Written as DNA, the CDR3 is TGTGCCAGCAGCCGGAGTGTGACTAGCGGGCTCCTGATTAGCACAGATACGCAGTATTTT. Translation: CASSRSVTSGLLISTDTQYF.

This clonotype appeared a few times. The chain recombines TRBV5-6 with TRBJ2-7, with TRBD2 matching over 7 bases. Per the germline V gene, CDR1 is SGHDT and CDR2 is YYEEEE. Unmatched junction bases numbered 14, after V lost 6 bases and J lost 5 bases. The CDR3 runs 15 residues. The CDR3 DNA follows: TGTGCCAGCAAACTGATGCCAGCGGGAAACGACGAGCAGTACTTC. It yields the protein CASKLMPAGNDEQYF.

This clonotype appeared a few times. CDR3 residues: CASGGLARDEQFF. CDR3 sequence (DNA): TGTGCCAGCGGGGGACTAGCGAGAGATGAGCAGTTCTTC. The rearrangement links TRBV2 to TRBJ2-1; the match to TRBD2 covers 10 bases. The ends lost 8 bases at V and 8 bases at J; junction bases unmatched: 6. Germline CDR1 is SNHLY and CDR2 is FYNNEI. This CDR3 comprises 13 residues.

In the case of this clonotype: The junction differs from germline at one of its ends, possibly a read error. This chain connects TRBV29-1 to TRBJ2-7, with 7 bases fitting TRBD1. Germline values: CDR1 SQVTM, CDR2 ANQGSEA. The CDR3 consists of 17 residues. The CDR3 sequence is CSVVFPKPGQIPYGQYF. CDR3 DNA: TGCAGCGTTGTCTTCCCTAAGCCGGGACAGATCCCCTACGGGCAGTACTTC.

This clonotype was seen a handful of times. V is TRBV29-1 and J is TRBJ2-7; TRBD2 agrees at 8 bases. The CDR3 contains 13 residues. V was clipped by 4 bases and J by 5 bases; unmatched bases: 7. Germline loops: CDR1 SQVTM, CDR2 ANQGSEA. CDR3 in amino acids: CSVGALREDEQYF. The CDR3 region has the DNA TGCAGCGTTGGGGCTTTGCGGGAGGACGAGCAGTACTTC.

This clonotype was detected a few times. The rearrangement joins TRBV6-5 to TRBJ1-1, with D unclear. V lost 0 bases to trimming and J lost 8 bases, with 10 bases between them. The CDR3 sequence is 13 residues long. Germline values: CDR1 MNHEY, CDR2 SVGAGI. CDR3 amino acids: CASSYSSSPEAFF. As DNA, the CDR3 is TGTGCCAGCAGTTACTCTAGCTCTCCGGAAGCTTTCTTT.

The rearrangement joins TRBV20-1 to TRBJ2-4, with 8 positions matching TRBD2. Trimming removed 3 bases from V and 1 base from J; junction bases left unmatched: 17. The CDR3 extends over 19 amino acids. Germline CDR1 is DFQATT and CDR2 is SNEGSKA (reference sequence). This chain's CDR3 is CSARPGLARDRGAKNIQYF. The CDR3 nucleotides read TGCAGTGCTAGGCCAGGACTAGCCAGGGATCGTGGGGCCAAAAACATTCAGTACTTC.

This clonotype was counted at least ten times. V is TRBV4-1 and J is TRBJ2-5; 9 bases align to TRBD2. After removal of 1 base from V and 2 bases from J, the junction contained 2 bases not matched to a gene. The CDR3 consists of 15 residues. The V gene's germline CDR1 is MGHRA and CDR2 YSYEKL. The CDR3 loop reads CASSQVAGGQETQYF. CDR3 sequence (DNA): TGCGCCAGCAGCCAAGTGGCGGGAGGGCAAGAGACCCAGTACTTC.